The 27 T cell receptor beta chains listed next were all sequenced from one sample in a study of blood T cell repertoires in COVID-19. Libraries were prepared by immunoSEQ multiplex PCR; TCRdb keeps only in-frame clonotypes and omits some of them. The sample holds roughly 150,000 clones, 65% to 85% seen once. Source material: peripheral blood. The receptors here all came from a man in his 70s with active or convalescent COVID-19.

The genes are TRBV5-1 and TRBJ2-7; TRBD1 might be the D (6 bases). V lost 5 bases, J lost 3 bases, and 18 bases lay in between. The CDR3 extends over 15 amino acids. The germline CDR1 and CDR2 sequences are SGHRS and YFSETQ. This chain's CDR3 is CASSSRPEGVYEQYF. As DNA, the CDR3 is TGCGCCAGCAGTTCCCGGCCTGAGGGGGTCTACGAGCAGTACTTC. The whole variable domain, remainder taken from reference TRBV5-1 and TRBJ2-7, is KAGVTQTPRYLIKTRGQQVTLSCSPISGHRSVSWYQQTPGQGLQFLFEYFSETQRNKGNFPGRFSGRQFSNSRSEMNVSTLELGDSALYLCASSSRPEGVYEQYFGPGTRLTVT.

V is TRBV18 and J is TRBJ2-5, with D maybe TRBD2 (5 bases). V was pared by 6 bases and J by 2 bases, with 13 bases between. Germline assignment: CDR1 KGHSH and CDR2 LQKENI. This CDR3 is 14 amino acids long. The CDR3 reads CASSPSGLQETQYF. The CDR3 region has the DNA TGTGCCAGCTCCCCGAGCGGATTACAAGAGACCCAGTACTTC.

The chain couples TRBV7-9 to TRBJ1-1; D unresolved. Germline V gives CDR1 SEHNR, CDR2 FQNEAQ (reference sequence). The CDR3 is 15 amino acids. The V end lost 5 bases, the J end lost 1 base, and 14 bases lay between the germline ends. The CDR3 DNA sequence: TGTGCCAGCAGCACTCTCGCTATCTGGAACACTGAAGCTTTCTTT. Translating it yields CASSTLAIWNTEAFF.

J is TRBJ1-2 and V is TRBV4-1, with TRBD1 identical over 9 bases. CDR1 is MGHRA, CDR2 YSYEKL, per germline. The CDR3 runs to 18 residues. The trim removed 0 bases at V and 1 base at J, leaving 9 bases unmatched. CDR3 region: CASSQDPGQGLSNYGYTF. The DNA for the CDR3 is TGCGCCAGCAGCCAAGATCCCGGACAGGGGCTGAGTAACTATGGCTACACCTTC.

This rearrangement joins TRBV29-1 to TRBJ2-2; tentatively, D is TRBD2 (5 bases). CDR1 and CDR2 from the germline V gene are SQVTM and ANQGSEA. CDR3 length: 14 residues. V lost 4 bases, J lost 3 bases, and 12 bases lay in between. CDR3 region: CSVAGSVDTGELFF. CDR3 coding DNA: TGCAGCGTTGCGGGTAGCGTCGACACCGGGGAGCTGTTTTTT.

The chain couples TRBV18 to TRBJ1-5, with 8 bases fitting TRBD1. The germline V gene has CDR1 KGHSH and CDR2 LQKENI. The V and J ends lost 3 bases and 5 bases, in that order; junction bases with no gene match: 3. The CDR3 is 14 amino acids. The CDR3 nucleotides read TGTGCCAGCTCACCCGACAGGGGTTATCAGCCCCAGCATTTT. Translation: CASSPDRGYQPQHF.

This chain connects TRBV27 to TRBJ2-7; TRBD2 matches at 10 bases. The CDR3 consists of 19 residues. The germline V gene has CDR1 MNHEY and CDR2 SMNVEV (reference sequence). Germline trimming cut 2 bases from V and 0 bases from J; bases unmatched to any gene: 13. The CDR3 DNA reads TGTGCCAGCAGTTTAAAGCGGGGGGGGCCGTCCCTTATCTCCTACGAGCAGTACTTC. Amino acids: CASSLKRGGPSLISYEQYF.

J is TRBJ1-4 and V is TRBV9, with TRBD1 as a possible D gene (5 bases). CDR1 is SGDLS and CDR2 is YYNGEE in the germline V gene. This CDR3 is built from 16 residues. The germline V and J ends were trimmed by 3 bases and 3 bases, with 15 bases remaining between them. CDR3: CASSAYQGLSNEKLFF. CDR3 coding DNA: TGTGCCAGCAGCGCCTACCAGGGTTTGTCTAATGAAAAACTGTTTTTT.

This clone has only one observation. As DNA, the CDR3 is TGTGCCAGCAGTGACCTCGGACAGGGGACCGGCGAGCAGTACTTC. It is translated as CASSDLGQGTGEQYF. V is TRBV2 and J is TRBJ2-7; TRBD1 matches 9 bases. The ends lost 3 bases at V and 6 bases at J; junction bases unmatched: 9. Per germline, CDR1 SNHLY and CDR2 FYNNEI. This CDR3 spans 15 amino acids.

This clone was observed a single time. The chain couples TRBV7-2 to TRBJ2-2; 12 bases map to TRBD2. The J segment lost 0 bases and the V segment lost 7 bases, leaving 9 bases of the junction unmatched. This CDR3 has 18 amino acids. From germline, CDR1 is SGHTA and CDR2 FQGNSA. Here the CDR3 DNA reads TGTGCCAGCATCTCTAGGACTAGCGGGGCCTCGAACACCGGGGAGCTGTTTTTT. This codes for CASISRTSGASNTGELFF.

The chain has TRBV9 and TRBJ1-1, with TRBD1 as a possible D gene (6 bases). Trimming cost V 6 bases and J 2 bases, with 14 bases left between them. In germline, CDR1 is SGDLS, CDR2 YYNGEE. CDR3 length: 14 residues. CDR3 region: CASNAGQPNTEAFF. DNA for the CDR3: TGTGCCAGCAACGCTGGACAGCCAAACACTGAAGCTTTCTTT.

The chain couples TRBV2 to TRBJ2-4; no firm D call. Germline values: CDR1 SNHLY, CDR2 FYNNEI. CDR3 length equals 14 residues. V was shortened by 6 bases and J by 2 bases, with 11 bases between the two germline ends. The CDR3 protein is CASSQTQTKNIQYF. CDR3 DNA sequence: TGTGCCAGCAGCCAGACTCAGACCAAAAACATTCAGTACTTC.

The J gene is TRBJ1-2, the V gene TRBV3-1 (or the pseudogene TRBV3-2), with D perhaps matching TRBD1 (6 bases). CDR1 and CDR2 from the germline V gene are LGHDT and YNNKEL (reference sequence). The CDR3 is made up of 15 amino acids. V lost 1 base to trimming and J lost 8 bases, with 17 bases between them. DNA for the CDR3: TGTGCCAGCAGCCAAGCCGGGGGGACAATCGGAGGCTACACCTTC. Translation: CASSQAGGTIGGYTF.

The chain is built from TRBV11-3 and TRBJ1-1; D is uncertain. Trimming cost V 5 bases and J 6 bases, with 16 bases left between them. The length of the CDR3 is 14 residues. Germline-derived CDR1 and CDR2 are SGHNT and YENEEA. In nucleotides, the CDR3 is TGTGCCAGCAGCCCTTCGAGCGGAGTCGCTGAAGCTTTCTTT. It yields the protein CASSPSSGVAEAFF.

This clone was seen many times. Germline and junction disagree at one end, which may indicate a read error. The V gene is TRBV12-5, the J gene TRBJ1-4; D is possibly TRBD1 (6 bases). The CDR3 covers 14 residues. Germline V lookup: CDR1 LGHNT, CDR2 FRNRAP. CDR3 bases: TGTGCTAGTGGACCAACAGGGTCTAACGAAAAACTGTTTTTT. As protein: CASGPTGSNEKLFF.

The chain couples TRBV6-4 to TRBJ1-2; TRBD1 might be the D (5 bases). Germline V gene data show CDR1 as MRHNA and CDR2 as SNTAGT. The CDR3 length is 15 residues. The V gene lost 3 bases and the J gene lost 2 bases, with 13 bases spanning the gap. Here the CDR3 reads CASSEYPGNNYGYTF. CDR3 coding DNA: TGTGCCAGCAGTGAATATCCAGGGAACAACTATGGCTACACCTTC.

This clone was observed once. The J gene is TRBJ2-7, the V gene TRBV3-1 (or the pseudogene TRBV3-2); maybe TRBD1 (6 bases). V lost 5 bases to trimming and J lost 1 base, with 15 bases between them. CDR3 length: 15 amino acids. Germline assignment: CDR1 LGHDT and CDR2 YNNKEL (reference sequence). The CDR3 sequence is CASSSLGGPSYEQYF. CDR3 nucleotide sequence: TGTGCCAGCAGCAGCTTAGGGGGACCATCCTACGAGCAGTACTTC.

This clone was seen more than once but under ten times. V and J are TRBV28 and TRBJ1-1; D gene unclear. The CDR3 is 14 residues long. Germline lookup yields CDR1 MDHEN and CDR2 SYDVKM. Trimming stripped 6 bases from V and 2 bases from J, with 13 bases between. The CDR3, as DNA: TGTGCCAGCAGGTTTCCCGGTACCAACACTGAAGCTTTCTTT. This sequence encodes CASRFPGTNTEAFF. Variable domain in full (rest from reference TRBV28 and TRBJ1-1): DVKVTQSSRYLVKRTGEKVFLECVQDMDHENMFWYRQDPGLGLRLIYFSYDVKMKEKGDIPEGYSVSREKKERFSLILESASTNQTSMYLCASRFPGTNTEAFFGQGTRLTVV.

V usage is TRBV2 and J usage is TRBJ1-1; 7 bases agree with TRBD1. The CDR3 consists of 15 residues. Germline V gene lookup returns CDR1 SNHLY and CDR2 FYNNEI. With V trimmed by 6 bases and J by 7 bases, 14 bases remained unmatched. The CDR3, as DNA: TGTGCCAGCAGAGAAACAGGGGCCCCGGGCATTGAAGCTTTCTTT. Translating it yields CASRETGAPGIEAFF.

The chain has TRBV19 and TRBJ2-1; 9 positions agree with TRBD1. There are 14 residues in the CDR3. V trimming: 10 bases; J trimming: 8 bases; junction bases outside the gene matches: 12. Germline V gives CDR1 LNHDA, CDR2 SQIVND (reference sequence). DNA of the CDR3: TGTGCCACGGTAGGGGACAGGGTAGGGTATGAGCAGTTCTTC. It is translated as CATVGDRVGYEQFF.

The rearrangement joins TRBV18 to TRBJ2-6; maybe TRBD1 (5 bases). CDR1 is KGHSH and CDR2 is LQKENI in the germline V gene. Trimming took off 6 bases at V and 4 bases at J, with 16 bases between the two ends. This CDR3 is 16 amino acids long. CDR3 bases: TGTGCCAGCTCGCGGCCCCAGGGTACGGGGGCCAACGTCCTGACTTTC. It is translated as CASSRPQGTGANVLTF.

This sequence joins TRBV30 and TRBJ2-2, with D perhaps TRBD2 (6 bases). The length of the CDR3 is 13 residues. The germline gives CDR1 GTSNPN, CDR2 SVGIG (reference sequence). The V and J ends lost 2 bases and 4 bases respectively, with 8 bases between them. Here the CDR3 reads CAWSIGGTGELFF. DNA of the CDR3: TGTGCCTGGAGTATCGGGGGCACCGGGGAGCTGTTTTTT.

CDR3 sequence reads: CASSQSPGSYNEQFF. The DNA for the CDR3 is TGTGCCAGCAGTCAAAGCCCTGGCTCCTACAATGAGCAGTTCTTC. The chain links TRBV2 to TRBJ2-1; D is ambiguous. CDR3 length: 15 amino acids. V gave up 5 bases and J gave up 0 bases, with 11 bases separating them. Germline V CDR1 and CDR2: SNHLY, FYNNEI.

Regarding this clone: At one of its ends the junction is not consistent with the germline gene, which may arise from a read error. This chain links TRBV5-4 with TRBJ2-7, with D possibly called TRBD1 or TRBD2 (7 bases each). Germline values: CDR1 SGHNT, CDR2 YYREEE (reference sequence). The CDR3 has 15 amino acids. The CDR3 nucleotides are TGTGCCAGCAACTTGGGAGGGGGCGGCCACTACGAGCAGTACTTC. Protein product: CASNLGGGGHYEQYF.

The rearrangement links TRBV6-1 to TRBJ2-7; TRBD1 matches at 9 bases. The V gene end was trimmed by 0 bases and the J gene end by 2 bases; junction bases not matched to a gene: 8. This CDR3 has 17 amino acids. From germline, CDR1 is MNHNS and CDR2 SASEGT. The CDR3, as DNA: TGTGCCAGCAGTGAAGCCGGGGGGACAGGGATCCCCTACGAGCAGTACTTC. Its protein product is CASSEAGGTGIPYEQYF.

V gene TRBV9 combines with J gene TRBJ2-1; 7 bases align to TRBD1. The germline gives CDR1 SGDLS, CDR2 YYNGEE. The CDR3 covers 15 residues. V trimming: 3 bases; J trimming: 3 bases; junction bases outside the gene matches: 6. CDR3 nucleotides: TGTGCCAGCAGCGACCGGGACAGACTCTACAATGAGCAGTTCTTC. This translates into CASSDRDRLYNEQFF.

This chain uses TRBV5-6 with TRBJ2-2; 11 nucleotides agree with TRBD2. In germline, CDR1 is SGHDT, CDR2 YYEEEE. The CDR3 is made up of 16 amino acids. After removal of 4 bases from V and 4 bases from J, the junction contained 6 bases not matched to a gene. CDR3 sequence: CASSTPSGGLTGELFF. Here the CDR3 DNA reads TGTGCCAGCAGCACCCCTAGCGGGGGGCTCACCGGGGAGCTGTTTTTT. Full variable domain (rest looked up from reference TRBV5-6 and TRBJ2-2): DAGVTQSPTHLIKTRGQQVTLRCSPKSGHDTVSWYQQALGQGPQFIFQYYEEEERQRGNFPDRFSGHQFPNYSSELNVNALLLGDSALYLCASSTPSGGLTGELFFGEGSRLTVL.